A few counts support the clone carrying this TCR beta chain. Its antigen is still unknown. CDR3 size: 14 residues. Germline loops: CDR1 SGHRS, CDR2 YFSETQ. V dropped 7 bases and J dropped 2 bases, with 14 bases sitting between them. This sample is drawn from a study of T-cell memory formation after mild COVID-19. General observations from the study: Clones shrinking from day 15 to 85 showed even CD4/CD8 mixes; later expanders tilted CD4+.

TCRdb redid the calling of the 5' RACE reads with MiXCR, one entry per CDR3 protein. The table records around 160,000 distinct CDR3 sequences, 11% of them present only once. The chain joins TRBV5-1 to TRBJ2-3; D might be TRBD2 (5 bases). The clonotype was recovered from a man younger than 35 who had mild COVID-19 (a few samples of this study predate the infection). Cell type and time point are not known. The specimen sequenced was PBMCs or a T cell subset sorted from them (not recorded which). The CDR3: CASVEGSHTDTQYF. The DNA for the CDR3 is TGCGCCAGCGTAGAGGGATCTCACACAGATACGCAGTATTTT.